This T cell receptor beta chain was observed in a study of T cell repertoires in cytomegalovirus infection. At the level of the study: It can be stated that public TCR beta signatures indicated CMV infection as well as a matching HLA type. Study findings and constraints: Carriers of CMV plus the relevant HLA were identified by cumulative public TCR beta family frequency. The study found HLA-C-restricted CMV-specific TCR beta clonotypes dominating the ex vivo response.

This clonotype was counted between two and nine times. Its cognate antigen is unknown. The CDR3 covers 11 residues. The germline V gene has CDR1 DFQATT and CDR2 SNEGSKA (reference sequence). The V end lost 6 bases, the J end lost 4 bases, and 9 bases lay between the germline ends. In TCRdb, the reads were re-called with MiXCR into one record per CDR3 protein. This table holds fewer than 300,000 distinct CDR3 sequences, roughly 24% found once. The TCR comes from a human donor in good health (CMV status not recorded). Some clones in this sample may be carry-over from other donors' samples. Input material: PBMCs. The chain carries TRBV20-1 and TRBJ2-5; the D call may be TRBD1 or TRBD2 (5 bases each). As DNA, the CDR3 is TGCAGTGCGGGGGACGGAGAGACCCAGTACTTC. Translating it yields CSAGDGETQYF.